This entry is about one T cell receptor (beta chain). Its antigen is undetermined. The data are from a study of CD8 T cells in ankylosing spondylitis. From the 5' RACE reads, TCRdb called clonotypes with MiXCR, one entry per CDR3 protein. This sample has a few hundred thousand distinct CDR3 sequences, with over 15% found just once. General study points: Those disease-linked clones were CD8+; they were also relatively rare in peripheral blood.

This TCR derives from a male donor with ankylosing spondylitis or in good health (not recorded which). The specimen was blood, either unsorted or a sorted T cell fraction (not recorded which).

The CDR3 loop reads CASSASSNEQFF. Here the CDR3 DNA reads TGTGCCAGCAGCGCCTCGAGCAATGAGCAGTTCTTC. This chain uses TRBV9 with TRBJ2-1; D is undetermined. V was shortened by 3 bases and J by 6 bases, with 7 bases between the two germline ends. The CDR3 covers 12 residues. Germline assignment: CDR1 SGDLS and CDR2 YYNGEE.